Listed below are T cell receptor beta chains from one sample, sequenced in a study of molecular identifiers for immune sequencing clone quantification. TCRdb independently ran MiXCR on the PCR reads; one entry per CDR3 protein. The sample lists about half a million distinct CDR3 sequences, over 20% seen once, with 0.65% to 0.95% in the top ten. The sequencing input was naive CD8+ T cells from blood, with Jurkat cell RNA spiked in. All receptors come from a human donor in good health. Some libraries in this study had Jurkat cell RNA spiked in. The CDR3 runs from the conserved cysteine through the conserved F or W. D genes are given only for firm matches. Size values are once, few and many counts, or a class for expanded clones, and some rows have none.

d_gene	j_gene	abundance	v_gene	CDR3nt	CDR3aa
TRBD1	TRBJ1-3	few	TRBV25-1	TGTGCCAGCAGTGATGGGGACAGCTCTGGAAACACCATATATTTT	CASSDGDSSGNTIYF
TRBD2	TRBJ2-1	-	TRBV24-1	TGTGCCACCAGTGCGGAACTAGCGGGAGTACAGGAGCAGTTCTTC	CATSAELAGVQEQFF
-	TRBJ2-1	-	TRBV7-3	TGTGCCAGCAGCTTAACCTTTTCGAGGGAGAGGCAGTTCTTC	CASSLTFSRERQFF
-	TRBJ2-7	many	TRBV4-3	TGCGCCAGCAGCCAAGTTCCCACCGACAGGTCCTACGAGCAGTACTTC	CASSQVPTDRSYEQYF
-	TRBJ2-3	-	TRBV9	TGTGCCAGCAGCATTTCAGATACGCAGTATTTT	CASSISDTQYF
-	TRBJ2-7	-	TRBV11-1	TGTGCCAGCAACTCAGGGGCAGGGTCACGAGGCGAGCAGTACTTC	CASNSGAGSRGEQYF
TRBD2	TRBJ2-3	-	TRBV28	TGTGCCAGCAGTGGCGGACTAGCGGGAGCGTTTGTCGCAGATACGCAGTATTTT	CASSGGLAGAFVADTQYF
-	TRBJ1-3	many	TRBV20-1	TGCAGTGCTAGAGATAGGAATTACTCTGGAAACACCATATATTTT	CSARDRNYSGNTIYF
-	TRBJ1-1	-	TRBV19	TGTGCCAGTAGTCCCAGACCGGGGACTGAAGCTTTCTTT	CASSPRPGTEAFF
TRBD1	TRBJ2-7	many	TRBV4-1	TGCGCCAGCAGCCCCGGACAGGGCCACGAGCAGTACTTC	CASSPGQGHEQYF
-	TRBJ1-1	few	TRBV19	TGTGCCAGTAGTATAATGGGATCCACTGAAGCTTTCTTT	CASSIMGSTEAFF
-	TRBJ1-4	-	TRBV4-3	TGCGCCAGCAGCCAAGATGGCCATCTACGGACAGCAGGTTATAATGAAAAACTGTTTTTT	CASSQDGHLRTAGYNEKLFF
TRBD2	TRBJ2-1	-	TRBV6-2/TRBV6-3	TGTGCCAGCAGTTACTCCGGAGCGGGGGGCCGGAATGAGCAGTTCTTC	CASSYSGAGGRNEQFF
-	TRBJ1-2	-	TRBV29-1	TGCAGCGTTGAAGGGGGTAATGGCTACACCTTC	CSVEGGNGYTF
-	TRBJ2-2	many	TRBV29-1	TGCAGCGTTTTGGGAGACACCGGGGAGCTGTTTTTT	CSVLGDTGELFF
-	TRBJ2-2	many	TRBV5-1	TGCGCCAGCAGCTTGTATGGATGGGACGCGAACACCGGGGAGCTGTTTTTT	CASSLYGWDANTGELFF
-	TRBJ1-5	once	TRBV7-6	TGTGCCAGCAGCTTAGCTCCATATAACAATCAGCCCCAGCATTTT	CASSLAPYNNQPQHF
-	TRBJ2-2	-	TRBV9	TGTGCCAGCAGCGAGGGAGCGAACACCGGGGAGCTGTTTTTT	CASSEGANTGELFF
TRBD2	TRBJ2-7	many	TRBV5-1	TGCGCCAGCAGCTTGGAAGGTAGCGGGAGTAGGTACGAGCAGTACTTC	CASSLEGSGSRYEQYF
-	TRBJ1-6	many	TRBV7-9	TGTGCCAGCAGCTTACGAGGCAGTTCGGTTAATTCACCCCTCCACTTT	CASSLRGSSVNSPLHF
TRBD1	TRBJ1-1	-	TRBV6-5	TGTGCCAGCAGGGACAGGGGGCGGTCGGACACTGAAGCTTTCTTT	CASRDRGRSDTEAFF
-	TRBJ2-1	many	TRBV4-1	TGCGCCAGCAGCCAAGGCGTGGAGGGTAATGAGCAGTTCTTC	CASSQGVEGNEQFF
TRBD2	TRBJ2-2	-	TRBV10-3	TGTGCCATGGGGGGGGCCGGGGAGCTGTTTTTT	CAMGGAGELFF
-	TRBJ1-1	few	TRBV6-5	TGTGCCAGCAGTTACTCCCGTGTAAAAGGGGAAACTGAAGCTTTCTTT	CASSYSRVKGETEAFF
-	TRBJ1-2	-	TRBV2	TGTGCCAGCAGGGCCGGACTCGGCTACACCTTC	CASRAGLGYTF
-	TRBJ1-2	-	TRBV6-5	TGTGCCAGCAGTCCCCGAGGGCAAAACTATGGCTACACCTTC	CASSPRGQNYGYTF
TRBD1	TRBJ1-1	-	TRBV6-1	TGTGCCAGCAGTGGGGGACAGGGGCTTGAAGCTTTCTTT	CASSGGQGLEAFF
-	TRBJ1-5	few	TRBV4-2	TGTGCCAGCAGCCAAGAATCGAGTAGTCAGCCCCAGCATTTT	CASSQESSSQPQHF
TRBD1	TRBJ1-1	few	TRBV18	TGTGCCAGCTCAGGTCCCGGGACAGGACTGAACACTGAAGCTTTCTTT	CASSGPGTGLNTEAFF
TRBD2	TRBJ2-5	few	TRBV14	TGTGCCAGCAGCCAAGACTGCGGACTAGCGGGGACGCAAAAAGAGACCCAGTACTTC	CASSQDCGLAGTQKETQYF
-	TRBJ1-3	-	TRBV29-1	TGCAGCGCCGTCGGGGGCAGAACGTCCTCTGGAAACACCATATATTTT	CSAVGGRTSSGNTIYF
-	TRBJ2-5	few	TRBV7-9	TGTGCCAGCCGGGCCGGTAACGGGCAAGAGACCCAGTACTTC	CASRAGNGQETQYF
TRBD2	TRBJ2-3	-	TRBV10-3	TGTGCCATCAGTGAAATTCCCGCGGGGGGCGGCACAGATACGCAGTATTTT	CAISEIPAGGGTDTQYF
TRBD1	TRBJ1-3	-	TRBV12-5	TGTGCTAGTGGCCCAGGGGGGGCTGGAAACACCATATATTTT	CASGPGGAGNTIYF
-	TRBJ1-4	-	TRBV7-2	TGTGCCAGCAGCTTACAGCTTAATGAAAAACTGTTTTTT	CASSLQLNEKLFF
TRBD2	TRBJ2-7	many	TRBV4-3	TGCGCCAGCAGCCAGAATCTAGCGGAAGTGTACGAGCAGTACTTC	CASSQNLAEVYEQYF
TRBD1	TRBJ2-3	few	TRBV11-3	TGTGCCAGCAGCCCACGGACAGGGGGGGATGCAGATACGCAGTATTTT	CASSPRTGGDADTQYF
TRBD2	TRBJ2-3	many	TRBV20-1	TGCAGTGCTACGAGACTAGCTCTTTCTAGCACAGATACGCAGTATTTT	CSATRLALSSTDTQYF
-	TRBJ2-1	-	TRBV11-3	TGTGCCAGCAGCTTAGAAAAATACAATGAGCAGTTCTTC	CASSLEKYNEQFF
TRBD1	TRBJ2-7	many	TRBV4-1	TGCGCCAGCAGCCAAGGTGACAGGGCCACTTACGAGCAGTACTTC	CASSQGDRATYEQYF
-	TRBJ2-5	-	TRBV7-8	TGTGCCAGCACGGACTACAGGGAAGAGACCCAGTACTTC	CASTDYREETQYF